Listed below are T cell receptor beta chains from one sample, sequenced in a study of radiotherapy plus CTLA-4 blockade in lung cancer. Repertoires were generated with immunoSEQ multiplex PCR, while TCRdb's copy carries only in-frame clones and drops some. Of some 110,000 clones detected, roughly 74% appear once; the ten largest clones hold about 5.2%. The specimen was peripheral blood, collected from a patient treated with radiotherapy plus ipilimumab. The receptors stem from a human donor with non-small cell lung cancer who had a partial response to radiotherapy plus ipilimumab. Both conserved end residues are part of each CDR3. Each record gives: CDR3 length, D gene, J gene, V gene, clone size, CDR3 protein, CDR3 DNA. D genes are given only for firm matches. Clone sizes are given selectively: once, few, many, or a class where the clone is expanded.

>15|TRBD2|TRBJ2-1|TRBV9|NA
CASSVSGSPYNEQFF
TGTGCCAGCAGCGTAAGCGGGAGTCCCTACAATGAGCAGTTCTTC
>16|TRBD2|TRBJ2-3|TRBV19|NA
CASSIGGRALADTQYF
TGTGCCAGTAGTATAGGAGGGAGGGCCTTGGCGGATACGCAGTATTTT
>17|TRBD2|TRBJ2-7|TRBV9|few
CASSDGIYGTSYGEQYF
TGTGCCAGCAGCGACGGGATTTACGGGACTAGTTATGGCGAGCAGTACTTC
>14|NA|TRBJ2-4|TRBV2|once
CASSETPTKNIQYF
TGTGCCAGCAGTGAAACGCCCACAAAAAACATTCAGTACTTC
>14|NA|TRBJ2-3|TRBV19|few
CASSIGPSADTQYF
TGTGCCAGTAGTATCGGTCCCTCCGCAGATACGCAGTATTTT
>15|NA|TRBJ2-2|TRBV7-9|NA
CASSLMGDPAGELFF
TGTGCCAGCAGCTTAATGGGAGACCCAGCCGGGGAGCTGTTTTTT
>18|TRBD1|TRBJ2-4|TRBV10-1|NA
CARRKGQSPLVAKNIQYF
TGCGCCAGGAGGAAGGGACAGAGCCCTTTAGTTGCCAAAAACATTCAGTACTTC
>14|NA|TRBJ1-2|TRBV7-2|once
CASSLDQGLGGYTF
TGTGCCAGCAGCTTAGATCAGGGATTAGGGGGCTACACCTTC
>14|TRBD1|TRBJ2-3|TRBV2|NA
CASSRQGGTDTQYF
TGTGCCAGCAGTCGACAGGGGGGGACAGATACGCAGTATTTT
>13|NA|TRBJ2-1|TRBV6-6|NA
CASKRVQPNEQFF
TGTGCCAGCAAGCGGGTCCAGCCCAATGAGCAGTTCTTC
>14|NA|TRBJ1-4|TRBV19|few
CASSIQGSGEKLFF
TGTGCCAGTAGTATACAGGGGAGTGGCGAAAAACTGTTTTTT
>12|NA|TRBJ2-1|TRBV27|NA
CASRFAGTEQFF
TGTGCCAGCAGGTTCGCGGGGACGGAGCAGTTCTTC
>15|TRBD1|TRBJ2-5|TRBV13|NA
CASSFGQGFQETQYF
TGTGCCAGCAGCTTCGGACAGGGGTTTCAAGAGACCCAGTACTTC
>15|TRBD1|TRBJ1-2|TRBV25-1|once
CASSAHPGGNYGYTF
TGTGCCAGCAGTGCCCATCCAGGGGGCAACTATGGCTACACCTTC
>18|TRBD2|TRBJ2-1|TRBV19|NA
CASSTYLAGDSPYNEQFF
TGTGCCAGTAGTACCTACCTAGCGGGAGACTCCCCCTACAATGAGCAGTTCTTC
>14|NA|TRBJ1-2|TRBV6-1|once
CASSTPGRGYGYTF
TGTGCCAGCAGTACCCCCGGCAGGGGCTATGGCTACACCTTC
>15|NA|TRBJ1-3|TRBV2|few
CASSPSSSSGNTIYF
TGTGCCAGCTCCCCGTCATCCAGCTCTGGAAACACCATATATTTT
>12|NA|TRBJ1-5|TRBV29-1|NA
CSASDLDQPQHF
TGCAGCGCCTCCGACCTAGATCAGCCCCAGCATTTT
>17|NA|TRBJ1-1|TRBV5-6|NA
CASSLGGGGGVNTEAFF
TGTGCCAGCAGCTTGGGGGGGGGCGGGGGGGTGAACACTGAAGCTTTCTTT
>13|NA|TRBJ1-1|TRBV28|NA
CASFLGQGLEAFF
TGTGCCAGCTTCCTCGGCCAGGGACTTGAAGCTTTCTTT
>15|TRBD1|TRBJ2-3|TRBV7-8|few
CASSLYSGGTDTQYF
TGTGCCAGCAGCTTATATTCAGGGGGTACAGATACGCAGTATTTT
>14|NA|TRBJ1-3|TRBV28|NA
CASSEHFSGNTIYF
TGTGCCAGCAGTGAACATTTCTCTGGAAACACCATATATTTT
>17|NA|TRBJ1-5|TRBV19|NA
CASSIDPDRTPNQPQHF
TGTGCCAGTAGTATAGACCCAGACAGAACCCCCAATCAGCCCCAGCATTTT
>15|TRBD2|TRBJ2-5|TRBV7-2|NA
CASNPGGRQQETQYF
TGTGCCAGCAACCCGGGGGGGCGGCAGCAAGAGACCCAGTACTTC
>16|TRBD1|TRBJ1-5|TRBV27|NA
CASSPHGGQGNQPQHF
TGTGCCAGCAGTCCCCACGGGGGACAGGGAAATCAGCCCCAGCATTTT
>16|TRBD2|TRBJ2-3|TRBV4-3|NA
CASSQNPGGNADTQYF
TGCGCCAGCAGCCAAAACCCGGGGGGGAACGCAGATACGCAGTATTTT
>14|NA|TRBJ2-3|TRBV11-2|NA
CASSFGGVADTQYF
TGTGCCAGCAGCTTCGGAGGGGTTGCAGATACGCAGTATTTT
>13|TRBD1|TRBJ2-2|TRBV2|NA
CAGGQGRTGELFF
TGTGCCGGAGGACAGGGGAGGACCGGGGAGCTGTTTTTT
>14|NA|TRBJ2-5|TRBV2|NA
CASSRRGGGETQYF
TGTGCCAGCAGTCGTAGGGGAGGGGGGGAGACCCAGTACTTC
>14|TRBD2|TRBJ2-1|TRBV7-7|NA
CASSHGLASYEQFF
TGTGCTAGCAGTCACGGACTAGCTTCCTATGAGCAGTTCTTC
>14|NA|TRBJ1-5|TRBV5-1|few
CASSLEGTTKPQHF
TGCGCCAGCAGCTTGGAGGGAACGACTAAGCCCCAGCATTTT
>15|NA|TRBJ2-7|TRBV27|NA
CASRLKLDLSYEQYF
TGTGCCAGCAGACTAAAGTTGGACTTATCCTACGAGCAGTACTTC
>17|NA|TRBJ2-2|TRBV28|NA
CASSPSGGGRAAGELFF
TGTGCCAGCAGTCCGTCGGGGGGCGGGAGAGCGGCCGGGGAGCTGTTTTTT
>15|NA|TRBJ2-2|TRBV7-3|NA
CASSPGGEDTGELFF
TGTGCCAGCAGCCCCGGAGGGGAGGACACCGGGGAGCTGTTTTTT
>14|TRBD1|TRBJ1-4|TRBV6-1|once
CASSLDRAREKLFF
TGTGCCAGCAGTCTGGACAGGGCGCGAGAAAAACTGTTTTTT
>15|TRBD2|TRBJ2-1|TRBV7-7|once
CASSLDRLAGSEQFF
TGTGCTAGCAGCTTAGACAGACTAGCGGGATCTGAGCAGTTCTTC
>13|NA|TRBJ1-5|TRBV5-4|NA
CASSLDINQPQHF
TGTGCCAGCAGCTTGGACATTAATCAGCCCCAGCATTTT
>12|NA|TRBJ1-1|TRBV7-2|NA
CASRTGFTEAFF
TGTGCCAGCAGAACAGGGTTCACTGAAGCTTTCTTT
>14|NA|TRBJ2-3|TRBV7-2|NA
CASSRGLVADTQYF
TGTGCCAGCAGCCGCGGTTTAGTGGCAGATACGCAGTATTTT
>14|TRBD1|TRBJ1-5|TRBV19|NA
CASSNPTGGQPQHF
TGTGCCAGTAGCAACCCGACAGGGGGTCAGCCCCAGCATTTT
>14|NA|TRBJ1-3|TRBV6-6|NA
CASSPGDLRNTIYF
TGTGCCAGCAGTCCGGGGGATCTACGAAACACCATATATTTT
>13|NA|TRBJ2-5|TRBV11-2|few
CASSLGGAETQYF
TGTGCCAGCAGCTTAGGGGGCGCAGAGACCCAGTACTTC
>17|TRBD1|TRBJ1-5|TRBV30|NA
CAWISPRDRGRGQPQHF
TGTGCCTGGATTTCTCCACGGGACAGGGGGCGAGGGCAGCCCCAGCATTTT
>14|NA|TRBJ1-2|TRBV10-1|many
CASSESPEFGGYTF
TGCGCCAGCAGTGAGTCCCCCGAGTTTGGTGGCTACACCTTC
>13|TRBD2|TRBJ2-1|TRBV6-6|NA
CASSYQEGLGLFF
TGTGCCAGCAGTTACCAGGAAGGACTAGGGCTTTTCTTC
>15|NA|TRBJ2-7|TRBV5-4|few
CASSPGRGANYEQYF
TGTGCCAGCAGCCCAGGCAGGGGGGCGAACTACGAGCAGTACTTC
>15|NA|TRBJ2-3|TRBV19|NA
CASIGRGTASDTQYF
TGTGCCAGTATTGGCAGGGGCACTGCTAGCGATACGCAGTATTTT
>17|TRBD1|TRBJ1-2|TRBV28|once
CASRDRDRGISYYGYTF
TGTGCCAGCAGAGACCGGGACAGGGGGATAAGTTACTATGGCTACACCTTC
>14|TRBD2|TRBJ2-7|TRBV6-5|NA
CASNIAGVSYEQYF
TGTGCCAGCAACATAGCGGGAGTCTCCTACGAGCAGTACTTC
>14|NA|TRBJ2-2|TRBV6-5|NA
CASSSGRGIGELFF
TGTGCCAGCAGTAGCGGCAGGGGAATCGGGGAGCTGTTTTTT
>14|NA|TRBJ2-6|TRBV18|NA
CASSPPGDFNVLTF
TGTGCCAGCTCCCCCCCCGGGGATTTCAACGTCCTGACTTTC
>13|NA|TRBJ1-2|TRBV2|NA
CASSDAPGFGYTF
TGTGCCAGCAGTGACGCCCCCGGGTTTGGCTACACCTTC